This passage covers 18 T cell receptor beta chains from one sample sequenced in a study of blood T cell repertoires in COVID-19. Only in-frame clones appear in the TCRdb table, and some are missing; sequencing was by immunoSEQ multiplex PCR. The table has roughly 220,000 clones, 80% to 90% seen once. Source material: PBMCs or T cells enriched from blood (not recorded which). The source is a woman aged 18-29 years in a cohort exposed to, infected with or recovered from COVID-19 (not recorded which).

The chain is built from TRBV11-3 and TRBJ2-6; 7 positions agree with TRBD2. The CDR3 has 20 residues. Germline V lookup: CDR1 SGHNT, CDR2 YENEEA. V dropped 2 bases and J dropped 3; count of bases not matched to a gene: 16. The CDR3 nucleotides are TGTGCCAGCAGCTTATACGCGGGGGAGCTTCTCTCGTATGGGGCCAACGTCCTGACTTTC. This gives the protein CASSLYAGELLSYGANVLTF.

This clone was recorded a few times. V gene TRBV3-1 (or the pseudogene TRBV3-2) combines with J gene TRBJ1-3; tentatively, D is TRBD1 (6 bases). Per the germline V gene, CDR1 is LGHDT and CDR2 is YNNKEL (reference sequence). V was trimmed by 6 bases and J by 0 bases, leaving 15 bases between them. The CDR3 totals 16 residues. The CDR3, as DNA: TGTGCCAGCAGGCCTGGGGGCCCTGTCTCTGGAAACACCATATATTTT. Amino acids: CASRPGGPVSGNTIYF.

The chain joins TRBV5-1 to TRBJ1-2; 9 nucleotides line up with TRBD1. This CDR3 contains 14 residues. The germline CDR1 and CDR2 sequences are SGHRS and YFSETQ. V was pared by 4 bases and J by 4 bases, with 5 bases of the junction left unmatched. CDR3 nucleotides: TGCGCCAGCAGCCTTGACAGGGGGGGCTATGGCTACACCTTC. Translation gives CASSLDRGGYGYTF. Using reference TRBV5-1 and TRBJ1-2 for the parts outside the CDR3, the full variable domain is KAGVTQTPRYLIKTRGQQVTLSCSPISGHRSVSWYQQTPGQGLQFLFEYFSETQRNKGNFPGRFSGRQFSNSRSEMNVSTLELGDSALYLCASSLDRGGYGYTFGSGTRLTVV.

The chain couples TRBV7-9 to TRBJ2-1; TRBD1 matches 9 bases. CDR3 length: 11 amino acids. Looked up from germline, CDR1 is SEHNR and CDR2 is FQNEAQ (reference sequence). CDR3 protein: CAWTGDNEQFF. The CDR3, as DNA: TGTGCATGGACAGGGGACAATGAGCAGTTCTTC.

The rearrangement links TRBV7-8 to TRBJ1-2; D gene uncertain. Deletions cut 5 bases from V and 3 bases from J, with 10 bases between. CDR1 and CDR2 from the germline V gene are SGHVS and FQNEAQ. CDR3 length equals 13 residues. The CDR3 protein is CASSPNSYYGYTF. DNA for the CDR3: TGTGCCAGCAGCCCGAATAGTTACTATGGCTACACCTTC. Drawing the rest from reference TRBV7-8 and TRBJ1-2, the complete variable domain is GAGVSQSPRYKVAKRGQDVALRCDPISGHVSLFWYQQALGQGPEFLTYFQNEAQLDKSGLPSDRFFAERPEGSVSTLKIQRTQQEDSAVYLCASSPNSYYGYTFGSGTRLTVV.

This rearrangement joins TRBV19 to TRBJ1-5; D unresolved. The CDR3 covers 14 residues. Germline lookup yields CDR1 LNHDA and CDR2 SQIVND (reference sequence). The ends were cut back, 10 bases at V and 0 bases at J, with 13 bases in the middle. The CDR3 DNA is TGTGCCACCACAGACGGTTATAGCAATCAGCCCCAGCATTTT. Protein sequence: CATTDGYSNQPQHF.

The chain is built from TRBV24-1 and TRBJ2-2; TRBD1 matches at 9 bases. Germline V lookup: CDR1 KGHDR, CDR2 SFDVKD. V trimming: 7 bases; J trimming: 6 bases; junction bases outside the gene matches: 8. The CDR3 runs to 15 residues. CDR3: CATSRTGAVAGELFF. CDR3 nucleotides: TGTGCCACCAGCCGGACAGGGGCTGTCGCCGGGGAGCTGTTTTTT.

The CDR3 DNA reads TGTGCCAGCAGCTCAGAAGAGGGAGAGTTGGAGGAAAAACTGTTTTTT. Residues: CASSSEEGELEEKLFF. The chain is built from TRBV7-8 and TRBJ1-4; D call uncertain. The CDR3 loop spans 16 amino acids. V lost 4 bases and J 8 bases, leaving 20 bases between the germline ends. CDR1 is SGHVS, CDR2 FQNEAQ, per germline. Full variable domain (remainder filled in from reference TRBV7-8 and TRBJ1-4): GAGVSQSPRYKVAKRGQDVALRCDPISGHVSLFWYQQALGQGPEFLTYFQNEAQLDKSGLPSDRFFAERPEGSVSTLKIQRTQQEDSAVYLCASSSEEGELEEKLFFGSGTQLSVL.

The gene calls are TRBV18 and TRBJ2-7, with 8 positions matching TRBD2. The CDR3 runs to 14 residues. Germline loops: CDR1 KGHSH, CDR2 LQKENI. The trim removed 1 base at V and 2 bases at J, leaving 1 base unmatched. CDR3 sequence (DNA): TGTGCCAGCTCACCACGCGGGGGGACCTACGAGCAGTACTTC. It translates to CASSPRGGTYEQYF. The whole variable domain, filled in from reference TRBV18 and TRBJ2-7, reads NAGVMQNPRHLVRRRGQEARLRCSPMKGHSHVYWYRQLPEEGLKFMVYLQKENIIDESGMPKERFSAEFPKEGPSILRIQQVVRGDSAAYFCASSPRGGTYEQYFGPGTRLTVT.

This chain joins TRBV19 and TRBJ2-1, with TRBD2 matching 7 bases. CDR3 length: 14 amino acids. Germline V lookup: CDR1 LNHDA, CDR2 SQIVND (reference sequence). V gave up 4 bases and J gave up 9 bases; unmatched junction bases: 9. The CDR3 loop is CASSKTGLVGEQFF. In DNA, the CDR3 is TGTGCCAGTAGTAAAACCGGACTAGTGGGTGAGCAGTTCTTC.

The CDR3 sequence: CASSVSSGPSSYNEQFF. CDR3 bases: TGTGCCAGCAGCGTCAGCAGCGGGCCTAGCTCCTACAATGAGCAGTTCTTC. The genes are TRBV9 and TRBJ2-1; tentative D call: TRBD2 (6 bases). Germline V CDR1 and CDR2: SGDLS, YYNGEE. The V and J ends lost 2 bases and 0 bases respectively, with 15 bases between them. CDR3 length equals 17 residues.

The rearrangement links TRBV9 to TRBJ2-1; unclear D gene. The CDR3 contains 14 residues. Deletions cut 5 bases from V and 0 bases from J, with 9 bases between. The germline gives CDR1 SGDLS, CDR2 YYNGEE. The CDR3 loop reads CASSRVGSYNEQFF. CDR3 in DNA: TGTGCCAGCAGTCGGGTTGGCTCCTACAATGAGCAGTTCTTC.

The chain carries TRBV18 and TRBJ2-1; 12 bases fit TRBD1. The CDR3 runs 15 residues. Germline values: CDR1 KGHSH, CDR2 LQKENI. V lost 3 bases and J lost 6; bases outside the gene matches: 3. As DNA, the CDR3 is TGTGCCAGCTCACCGGGACAGGGGGCTTCCAATGAGCAGTTCTTC. Protein product: CASSPGQGASNEQFF.

The chain couples TRBV7-2 to TRBJ1-2, with D perhaps matching TRBD1 (5 bases). The V end lost 5 bases, the J end lost 7 bases, and 14 bases lay between the germline ends. CDR1 SGHTA and CDR2 FQGNSA come from the germline V gene. The CDR3 contains 13 residues. Here the CDR3 reads CASSRRQGVGYTF. The CDR3 region has the DNA TGTGCCAGCAGCAGACGACAAGGGGTTGGCTACACCTTC.

The gene calls are TRBV9 and TRBJ2-1; D is perhaps TRBD1 (6 bases). V dropped 1 base and J dropped 13 bases, with 12 bases sitting between them. The V gene's germline CDR1 is SGDLS and CDR2 YYNGEE. This CDR3 region has 12 residues. This CDR3 reads CASSVTEDRQFF. CDR3 DNA sequence: TGTGCCAGCAGCGTAACCGAGGACAGACAGTTCTTC.

The V gene is TRBV5-5, the J gene TRBJ1-2; the match to TRBD1 covers 9 bases. The CDR3 is made up of 15 amino acids. V shed 3 bases and J 4 bases; nucleotides not matched to a gene: 7. The germline V gene encodes CDR1 SGHKS and CDR2 YYEKEE (reference sequence). The CDR3 DNA sequence: TGTGCCAGCAGCTCGGGGACAGGGATAGGCTATGGCTACACCTTC. Translated: CASSSGTGIGYGYTF. The full variable domain, with the rest looked up from reference TRBV5-5 and TRBJ1-2, is DAGVTQSPTHLIKTRGQQVTLRCSPISGHKSVSWYQQVLGQGPQFIFQYYEKEERGRGNFPDRFSARQFPNYSSELNVNALLLGDSALYLCASSSGTGIGYGYTFGSGTRLTVV.

V gene TRBV7-3 combines with J gene TRBJ1-1; D is uncertain. From germline, CDR1 is SGHTA and CDR2 FQGTGA. Trimming removed 1 base at V and 6 bases at J, with 12 bases between. CDR3 size: 14 residues. The CDR3 nucleotides read TGTGCCAGCAGCTTAAAGCCGGGTGATGCTGAAGCTTTCTTT. It codes for CASSLKPGDAEAFF.

The V and J genes are TRBV4-2 and TRBJ1-1, with 10 bases fitting TRBD1. This CDR3 region has 17 residues. V trimming: 0 bases; J trimming: 1 base; junction bases outside the gene matches: 5. Germline lookup yields CDR1 LGHNA and CDR2 YNFKEQ. CDR3: CASSQEGQGMGNTEAFF. DNA of the CDR3: TGTGCCAGCAGCCAAGAGGGACAGGGGATGGGGAACACTGAAGCTTTCTTT.